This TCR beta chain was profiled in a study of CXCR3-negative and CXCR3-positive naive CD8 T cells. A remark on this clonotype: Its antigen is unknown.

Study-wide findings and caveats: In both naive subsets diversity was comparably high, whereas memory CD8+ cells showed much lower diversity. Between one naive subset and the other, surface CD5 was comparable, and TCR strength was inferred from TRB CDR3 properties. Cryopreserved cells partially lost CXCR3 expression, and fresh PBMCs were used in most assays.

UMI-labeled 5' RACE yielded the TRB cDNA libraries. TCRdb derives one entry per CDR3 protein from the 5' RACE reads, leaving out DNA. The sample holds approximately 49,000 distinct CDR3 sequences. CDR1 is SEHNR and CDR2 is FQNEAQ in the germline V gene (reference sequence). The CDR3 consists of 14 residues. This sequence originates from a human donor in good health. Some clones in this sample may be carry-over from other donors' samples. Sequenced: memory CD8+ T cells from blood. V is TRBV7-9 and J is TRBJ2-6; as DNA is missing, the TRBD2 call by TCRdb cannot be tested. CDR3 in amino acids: CAGLAPSGANVLTF.